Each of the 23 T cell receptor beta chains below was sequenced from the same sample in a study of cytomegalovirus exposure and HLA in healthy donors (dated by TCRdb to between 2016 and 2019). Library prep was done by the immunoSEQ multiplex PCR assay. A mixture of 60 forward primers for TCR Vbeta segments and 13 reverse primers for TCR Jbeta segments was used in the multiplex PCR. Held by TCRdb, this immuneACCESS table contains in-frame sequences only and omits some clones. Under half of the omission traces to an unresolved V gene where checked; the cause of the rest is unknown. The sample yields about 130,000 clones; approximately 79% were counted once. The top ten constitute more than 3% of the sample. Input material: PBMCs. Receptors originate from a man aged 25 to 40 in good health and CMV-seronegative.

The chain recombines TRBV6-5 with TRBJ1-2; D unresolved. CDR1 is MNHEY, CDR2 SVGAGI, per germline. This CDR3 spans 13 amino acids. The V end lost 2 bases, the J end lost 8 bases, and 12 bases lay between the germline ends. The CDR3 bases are TGTGCCAGCAGTTACCGTGAGCTGTACGGCTACACCTTC. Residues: CASSYRELYGYTF.

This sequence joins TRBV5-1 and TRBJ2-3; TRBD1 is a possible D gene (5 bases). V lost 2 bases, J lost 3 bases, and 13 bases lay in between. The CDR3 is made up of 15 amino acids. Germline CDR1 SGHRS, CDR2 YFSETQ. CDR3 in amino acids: CASSFQGASTDTQYF. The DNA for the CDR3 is TGCGCCAGCAGCTTCCAGGGCGCAAGTACAGATACGCAGTATTTT.

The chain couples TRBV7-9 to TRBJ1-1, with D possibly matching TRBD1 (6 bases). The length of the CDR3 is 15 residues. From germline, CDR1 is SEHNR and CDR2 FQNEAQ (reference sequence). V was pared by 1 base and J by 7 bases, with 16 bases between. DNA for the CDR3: TGTGCCAGCAGCTTAGGCCAGGGGATGGGGTATGAAGCTTTCTTT. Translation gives CASSLGQGMGYEAFF.

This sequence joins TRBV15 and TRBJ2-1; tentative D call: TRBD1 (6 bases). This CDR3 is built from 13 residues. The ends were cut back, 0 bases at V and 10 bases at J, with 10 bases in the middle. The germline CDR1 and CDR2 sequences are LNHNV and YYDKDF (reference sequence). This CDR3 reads CATSREPRGEQFF. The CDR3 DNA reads TGTGCCACCAGCAGAGAGCCCAGGGGCGAGCAGTTCTTC.

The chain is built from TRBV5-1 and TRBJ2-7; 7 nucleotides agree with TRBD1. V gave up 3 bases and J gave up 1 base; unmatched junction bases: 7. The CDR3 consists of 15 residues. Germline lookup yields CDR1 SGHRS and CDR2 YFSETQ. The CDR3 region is CASSWGQIKSYEQYF. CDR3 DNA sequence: TGCGCCAGCAGCTGGGGACAGATTAAATCCTACGAGCAGTACTTC.

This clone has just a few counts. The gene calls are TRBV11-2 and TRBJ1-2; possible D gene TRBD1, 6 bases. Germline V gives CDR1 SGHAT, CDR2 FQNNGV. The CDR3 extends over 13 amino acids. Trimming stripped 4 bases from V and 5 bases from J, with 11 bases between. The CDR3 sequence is CASSYTQGYGYTF. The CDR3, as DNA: TGTGCCAGCAGCTACACCCAGGGGTATGGCTACACCTTC.

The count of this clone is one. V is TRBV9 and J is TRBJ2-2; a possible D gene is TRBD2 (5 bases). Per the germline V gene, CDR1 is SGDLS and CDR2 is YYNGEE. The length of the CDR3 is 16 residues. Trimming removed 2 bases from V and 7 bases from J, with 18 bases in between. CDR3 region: CASSVRGLGSSGELFF. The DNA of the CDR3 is TGTGCCAGCAGCGTCCGCGGGCTGGGGTCGAGCGGGGAGCTGTTTTTT.

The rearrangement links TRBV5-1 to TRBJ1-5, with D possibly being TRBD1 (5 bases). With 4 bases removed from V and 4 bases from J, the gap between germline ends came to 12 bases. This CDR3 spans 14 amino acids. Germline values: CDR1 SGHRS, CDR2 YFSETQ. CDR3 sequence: CASSPTGGNQPQHF. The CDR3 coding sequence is TGCGCCAGCAGCCCGACCGGGGGAAATCAGCCCCAGCATTTT.

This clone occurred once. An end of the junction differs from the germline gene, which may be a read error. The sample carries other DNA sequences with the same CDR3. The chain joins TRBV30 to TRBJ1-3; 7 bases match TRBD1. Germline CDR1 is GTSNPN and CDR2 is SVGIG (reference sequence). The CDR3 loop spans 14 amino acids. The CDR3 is CAWSGQEPGNTIYF. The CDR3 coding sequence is TGCGCCTGGAGTGGACAGGAACCTGGAAACACCATATATTTT.

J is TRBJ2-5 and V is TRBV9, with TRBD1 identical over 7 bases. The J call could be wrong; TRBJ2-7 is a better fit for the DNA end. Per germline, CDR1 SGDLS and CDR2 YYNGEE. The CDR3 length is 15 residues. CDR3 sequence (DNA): TGTGCCAGCAGCCCCGGACACTCAGGGGGTTACGAGCAGTACTTC. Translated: CASSPGHSGGYEQYF.

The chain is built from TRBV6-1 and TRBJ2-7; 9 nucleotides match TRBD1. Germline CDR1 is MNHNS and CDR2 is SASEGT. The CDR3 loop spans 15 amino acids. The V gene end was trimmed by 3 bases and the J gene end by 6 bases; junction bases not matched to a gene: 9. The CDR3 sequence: CASSDSGTGLREQYF. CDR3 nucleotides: TGTGCCAGCAGTGATTCTGGGACAGGGCTCCGCGAGCAGTACTTC.

Here the CDR3 reads CASNGQGARWTEAFF. As DNA, the CDR3 is TGTGCCAGCAACGGACAGGGGGCGCGTTGGACTGAAGCTTTCTTT. The chain carries TRBV21-1 and TRBJ1-1; the table's D call, TRBD1, was not checked against the DNA. TRBV21-1 is a pseudogene. The CDR3 loop spans 15 amino acids.

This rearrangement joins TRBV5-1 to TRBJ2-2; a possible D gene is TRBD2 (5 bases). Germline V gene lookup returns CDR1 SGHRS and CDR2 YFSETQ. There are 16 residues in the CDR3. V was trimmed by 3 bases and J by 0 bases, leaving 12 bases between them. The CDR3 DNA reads TGCGCCAGCAGCTGGACGGGGTTCGCGAACACCGGGGAGCTGTTTTTT. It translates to CASSWTGFANTGELFF.

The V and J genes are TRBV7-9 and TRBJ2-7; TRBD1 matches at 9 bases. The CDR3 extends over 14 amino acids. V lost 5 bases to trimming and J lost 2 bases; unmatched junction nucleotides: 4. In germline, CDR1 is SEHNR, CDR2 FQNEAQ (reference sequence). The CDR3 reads CASSAGQGPYEQYF. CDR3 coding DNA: TGTGCCAGCAGCGCGGGACAGGGTCCCTACGAGCAGTACTTC. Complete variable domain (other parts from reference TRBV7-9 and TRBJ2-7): DTGVSQNPRHKITKRGQNVTFRCDPISEHNRLYWYRQTLGQGPEFLTYFQNEAQLEKSRLLSDRFSAERPKGSFSTLEIQRTEQGDSAMYLCASSAGQGPYEQYFGPGTRLTVT.

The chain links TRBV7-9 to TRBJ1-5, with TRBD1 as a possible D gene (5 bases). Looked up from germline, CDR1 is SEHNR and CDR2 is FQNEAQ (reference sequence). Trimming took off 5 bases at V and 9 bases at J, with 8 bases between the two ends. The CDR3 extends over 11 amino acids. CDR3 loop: CASSDTGPQHF. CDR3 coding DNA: TGTGCCAGCAGCGACACAGGGCCCCAGCATTTT.

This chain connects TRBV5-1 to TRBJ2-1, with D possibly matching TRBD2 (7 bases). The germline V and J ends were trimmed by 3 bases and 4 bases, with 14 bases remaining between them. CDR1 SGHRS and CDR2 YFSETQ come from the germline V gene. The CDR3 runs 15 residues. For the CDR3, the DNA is TGCGCCAGCAGCTCGTGGGGGGGCGCTTACAATGAGCAGTTCTTC. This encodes CASSSWGGAYNEQFF.

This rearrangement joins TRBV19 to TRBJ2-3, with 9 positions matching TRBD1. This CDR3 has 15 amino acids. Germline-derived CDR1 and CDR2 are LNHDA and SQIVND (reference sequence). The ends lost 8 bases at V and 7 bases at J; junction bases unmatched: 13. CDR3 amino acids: CASRLTGGSGYTQYF. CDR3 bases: TGTGCCAGTCGATTGACAGGGGGTAGTGGATATACGCAGTATTTT.

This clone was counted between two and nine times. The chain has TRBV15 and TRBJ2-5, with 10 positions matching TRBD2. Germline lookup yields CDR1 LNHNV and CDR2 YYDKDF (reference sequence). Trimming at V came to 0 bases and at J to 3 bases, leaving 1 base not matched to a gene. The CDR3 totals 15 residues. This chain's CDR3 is CATSREGLAEETQYF. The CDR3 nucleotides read TGTGCCACCAGCAGAGAAGGACTAGCGGAAGAGACCCAGTACTTC.

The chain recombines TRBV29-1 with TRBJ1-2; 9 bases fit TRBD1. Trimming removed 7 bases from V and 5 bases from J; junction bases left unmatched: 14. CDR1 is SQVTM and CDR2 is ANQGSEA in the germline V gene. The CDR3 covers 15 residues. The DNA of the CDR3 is TGCAGCGCCCAGACAGGGGGAAATGATGGGTATGGCTACACCTTC. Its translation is CSAQTGGNDGYGYTF.

The CDR3 loop reads CASSPAKTAGANVLTF. As DNA, the CDR3 is TGCGCCAGCAGCCCCGCTAAGACAGCTGGGGCCAACGTCCTGACTTTC. The chain recombines TRBV5-1 with TRBJ2-6, with D perhaps matching TRBD1 (5 bases). CDR1 SGHRS and CDR2 YFSETQ come from the germline V gene. The CDR3 runs 16 residues. The V end lost 4 bases, the J end lost 2 bases, and 13 bases lay between the germline ends. The whole variable domain, remainder taken from reference TRBV5-1 and TRBJ2-6, is KAGVTQTPRYLIKTRGQQVTLSCSPISGHRSVSWYQQTPGQGLQFLFEYFSETQRNKGNFPGRFSGRQFSNSRSEMNVSTLELGDSALYLCASSPAKTAGANVLTFGAGSRLTVL.

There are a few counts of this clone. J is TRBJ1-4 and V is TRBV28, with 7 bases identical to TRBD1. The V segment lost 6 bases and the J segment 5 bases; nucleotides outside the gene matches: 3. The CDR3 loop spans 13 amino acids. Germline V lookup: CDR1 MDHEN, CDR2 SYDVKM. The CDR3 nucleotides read TGTGCCAGCAGGGAGACAGGGAATGAAAAACTGTTTTTT. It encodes CASRETGNEKLFF.

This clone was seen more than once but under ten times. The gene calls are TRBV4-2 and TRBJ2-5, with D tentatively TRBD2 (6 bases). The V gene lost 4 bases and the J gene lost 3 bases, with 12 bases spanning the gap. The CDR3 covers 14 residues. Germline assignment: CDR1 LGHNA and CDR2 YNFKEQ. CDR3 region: CASSPPGRKETQYF. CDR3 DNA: TGTGCCAGCAGCCCACCCGGGAGAAAAGAGACCCAGTACTTC.

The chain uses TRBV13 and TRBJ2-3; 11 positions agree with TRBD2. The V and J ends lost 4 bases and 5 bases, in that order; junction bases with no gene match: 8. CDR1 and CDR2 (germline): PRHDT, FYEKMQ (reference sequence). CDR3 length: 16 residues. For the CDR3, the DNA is TGTGCCAGCAGCTCCTTAGCGGGGGGGCTGGGAGATACGCAGTATTTT. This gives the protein CASSSLAGGLGDTQYF.